This T cell receptor (beta chain) was documented in a study of brain T cells in children with intractable seizures. V lost 5 bases and J 9 bases, leaving 20 bases between the germline ends. In germline, CDR1 is SGHVS, CDR2 FNYEAQ. This CDR3 comprises 16 residues. Findings of the study overall: Patients' HCMV serostatus was unknown; virus specificity rests on CDR3 similarity alone. Absence of clones before surgery may stem from lower sequencing depth.

As regards this clone: Antigen unknown.

Only cases whose brain tissue showed the highest T cell transcript signatures were sequenced. Patients received at least one anti-epileptic drug before surgery. Assay used: immunoSEQ multiplex PCR; TCRdb lists only in-frame clones, some missing. Of 50,000 to 80,000 clones listed, roughly 95% are singletons. Specimen: peripheral blood, collected at surgery. V usage is TRBV7-6 and J usage is TRBJ1-6; the D gene is possibly TRBD1 (6 bases). This clonotype was sampled from a boy in the first two years of life with focal cortical dysplasia and intractable seizures. CDR3 sequence reads: CASSQTGPEGGSPLHF. For the CDR3, the DNA is TGTGCCAGCAGCCAGACAGGACCCGAAGGAGGTTCACCCCTCCACTTT.